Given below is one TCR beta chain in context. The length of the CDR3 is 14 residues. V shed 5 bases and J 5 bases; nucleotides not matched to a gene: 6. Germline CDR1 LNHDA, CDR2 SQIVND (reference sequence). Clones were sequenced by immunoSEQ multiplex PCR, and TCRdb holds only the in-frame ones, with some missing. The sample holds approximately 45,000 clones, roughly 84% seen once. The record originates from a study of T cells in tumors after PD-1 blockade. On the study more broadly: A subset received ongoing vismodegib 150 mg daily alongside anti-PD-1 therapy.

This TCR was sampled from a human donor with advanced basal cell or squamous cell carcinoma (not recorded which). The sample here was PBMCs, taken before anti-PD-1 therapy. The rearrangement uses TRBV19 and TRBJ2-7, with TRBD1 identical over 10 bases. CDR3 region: CASSSRDRGHEQYF. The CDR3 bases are TGTGCCAGTAGTTCCCGGGACAGGGGCCACGAGCAGTACTTC.